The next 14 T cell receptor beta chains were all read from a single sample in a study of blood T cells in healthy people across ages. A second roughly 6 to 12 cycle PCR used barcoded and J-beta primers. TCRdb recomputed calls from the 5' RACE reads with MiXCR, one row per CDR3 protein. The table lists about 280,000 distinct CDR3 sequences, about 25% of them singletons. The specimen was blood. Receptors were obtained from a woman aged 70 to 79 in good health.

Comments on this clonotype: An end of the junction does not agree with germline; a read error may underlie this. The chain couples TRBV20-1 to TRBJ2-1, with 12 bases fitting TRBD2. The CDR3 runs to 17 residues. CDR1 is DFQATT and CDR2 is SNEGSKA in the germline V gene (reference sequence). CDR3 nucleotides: TGCAATGCTAGCAGTCTCATAGGACTAGCGGGATACAATGAGCAGTTCTTC. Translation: CNASSLIGLAGYNEQFF.

The CDR3 sequence: CASSVGGTTFRTDTQYF. CDR3 bases: TGTGCCAGCAGCGTAGGGGGGACGACCTTCCGCACAGATACGCAGTATTTT. This chain uses TRBV7-2 with TRBJ2-3; the D call may be TRBD1 or TRBD2 (6 bases each). The CDR3 has 17 residues. Per the germline V gene, CDR1 is SGHTA and CDR2 is FQGNSA. Trimming removed 5 bases from V and 1 base from J, with 19 bases in between.

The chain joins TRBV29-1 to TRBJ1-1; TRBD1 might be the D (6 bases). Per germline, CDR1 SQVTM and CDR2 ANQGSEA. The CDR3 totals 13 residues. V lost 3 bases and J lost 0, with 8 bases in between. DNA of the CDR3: TGCAGCGTTGACAGGGGTTTGAACACTGAAGCTTTCTTT. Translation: CSVDRGLNTEAFF.

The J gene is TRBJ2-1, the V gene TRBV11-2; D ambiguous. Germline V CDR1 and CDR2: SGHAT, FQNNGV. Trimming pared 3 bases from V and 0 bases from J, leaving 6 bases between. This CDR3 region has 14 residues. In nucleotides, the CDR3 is TGTGCCAGCAGCTTCGGCGGCTCCTACAATGAGCAGTTCTTC. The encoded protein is CASSFGGSYNEQFF.

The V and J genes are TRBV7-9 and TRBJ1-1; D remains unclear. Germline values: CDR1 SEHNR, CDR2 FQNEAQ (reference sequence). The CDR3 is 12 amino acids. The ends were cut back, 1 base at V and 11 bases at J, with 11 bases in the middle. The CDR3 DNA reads TGTGCCAGCAGCTTAGGGTATTTCGGTGCTTTCTTT. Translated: CASSLGYFGAFF.

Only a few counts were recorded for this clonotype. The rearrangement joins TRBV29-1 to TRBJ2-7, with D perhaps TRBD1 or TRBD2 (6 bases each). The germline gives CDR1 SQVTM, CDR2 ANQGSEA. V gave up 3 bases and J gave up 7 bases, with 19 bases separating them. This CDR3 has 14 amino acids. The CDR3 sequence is CSVDGGPEVHEQYF. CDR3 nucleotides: TGCAGCGTTGATGGGGGGCCTGAGGTGCATGAGCAGTACTTC.

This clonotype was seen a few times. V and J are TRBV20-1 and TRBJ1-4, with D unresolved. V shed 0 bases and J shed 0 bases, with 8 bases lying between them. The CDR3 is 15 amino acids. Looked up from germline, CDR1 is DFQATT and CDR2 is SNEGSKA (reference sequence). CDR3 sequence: CSARDRRSTNEKLFF. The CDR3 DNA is TGCAGTGCTAGAGATCGAAGGTCAACTAATGAAAAACTGTTTTTT.

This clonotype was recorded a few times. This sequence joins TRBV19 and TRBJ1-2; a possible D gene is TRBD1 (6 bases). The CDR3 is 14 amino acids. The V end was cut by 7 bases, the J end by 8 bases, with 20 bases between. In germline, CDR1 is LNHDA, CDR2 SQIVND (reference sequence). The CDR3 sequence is CASTLIQGGDGYTF. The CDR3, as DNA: TGTGCCAGTACTCTCATTCAAGGGGGAGACGGCTACACCTTC. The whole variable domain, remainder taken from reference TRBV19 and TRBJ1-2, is DGGITQSPKYLFRKEGQNVTLSCEQNLNHDAMYWYRQDPGQGLRLIYYSQIVNDFQKGDIAEGYSVSREKKESFPLTVTSAQKNPTAFYLCASTLIQGGDGYTFGSGTRLTVV.

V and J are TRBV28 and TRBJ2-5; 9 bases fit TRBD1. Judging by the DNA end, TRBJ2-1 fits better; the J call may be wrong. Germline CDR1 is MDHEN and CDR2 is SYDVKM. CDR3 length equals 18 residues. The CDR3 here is CASNTDRDRAPKEHKQFF. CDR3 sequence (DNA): TGTGCCAGCAATACTGACCGGGACAGGGCGCCCAAGGAGCATAAGCAGTTCTTC.

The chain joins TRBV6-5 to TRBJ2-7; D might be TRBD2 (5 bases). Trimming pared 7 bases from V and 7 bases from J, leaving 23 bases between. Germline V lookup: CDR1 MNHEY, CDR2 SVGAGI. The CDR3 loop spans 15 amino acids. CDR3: CASTKDGRRTSEQYF. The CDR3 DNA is TGTGCCAGCACCAAGGATGGACGGCGGACTTCGGAGCAGTACTTC.

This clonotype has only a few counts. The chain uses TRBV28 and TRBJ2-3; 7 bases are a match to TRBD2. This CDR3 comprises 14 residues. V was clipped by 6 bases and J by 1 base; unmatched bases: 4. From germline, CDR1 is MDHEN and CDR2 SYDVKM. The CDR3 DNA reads TGTGCCAGCAGGTTAGCGGGTGGCACAGATACGCAGTATTTT. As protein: CASRLAGGTDTQYF.

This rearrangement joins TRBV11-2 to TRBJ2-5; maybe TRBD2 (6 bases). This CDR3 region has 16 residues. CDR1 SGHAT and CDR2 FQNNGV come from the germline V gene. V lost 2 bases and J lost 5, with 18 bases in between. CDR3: CASSLLTGGFGETQYF. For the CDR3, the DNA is TGTGCCAGCAGCTTATTAACAGGAGGGTTTGGGGAGACCCAGTACTTC.

DNA of the CDR3: TGTGCCAGCACCGGGCTTGATCAAGAGACCCAGTACTTC. This gives the protein CASTGLDQETQYF. The chain has TRBV21-1 and TRBJ2-5; the table's D call TRBD1 went unverified against the DNA. TRBV21-1 is noted as a pseudogene. This CDR3 has 13 amino acids.

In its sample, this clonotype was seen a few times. In nucleotides, the CDR3 is TGTGGCGGAGGGGCTCCCAAAAACATTCAGTACTTC. Its protein product is CGGGAPKNIQYF. The rearrangement uses TRBV7-3 and TRBJ2-4; TRBD2 is a possible D gene (6 bases). CDR3 size: 12 residues. CDR1 SGHTA and CDR2 FQGTGA come from the germline V gene.